Listed below are T cell receptor beta chains from one sample, sequenced in a study of beta chain features in type 1 diabetes. This table comes from immunoSEQ multiplex PCR, and its TCRdb copy is limited to in-frame clones, with some not included. Here the sample spans roughly 250,000 clones, around 21% being singletons. The sample comprised naive CD4+ T cells from blood. These receptors all stem from a woman aged 40 to 49 with type 1 diabetes. Each CDR3 is given with its conserved first and last residue. D genes are given only for firm matches. Size is omitted from some rows. Given values are once, few, many or a class for expanded clones.

d_call	v_call	j_call	clone_size	cdr3_aa	cdr3_nt
TRBD1	TRBV5-1	TRBJ1-2	few	CASSPDRYGYTF	TGCGCCAGCAGCCCGGACAGGTACGGCTACACCTTC
.	TRBV7-2	TRBJ1-5	few	CASSLGEGQPQHF	TGTGCCAGCAGCTTAGGGGAGGGCCAGCCCCAGCATTTT
.	TRBV25-1	TRBJ2-7	.	CASSKGHTYEQYF	TGTGCCAGCAGTAAGGGACATACATACGAGCAGTACTTC
.	TRBV15	TRBJ2-7	.	CATTSVEGGSYEQYF	TGTGCCACCACCTCAGTGGAAGGGGGCTCCTACGAGCAGTACTTC
TRBD1	TRBV10-3	TRBJ1-1	.	CAISGQDNTEAFF	TGTGCCATCAGCGGACAGGACAACACTGAAGCTTTCTTT
.	TRBV28	TRBJ2-7	few	CASPPPRQVLGEQYF	TGTGCCAGCCCCCCCCCGAGACAGGTATTAGGCGAGCAGTACTTC
.	TRBV15	TRBJ2-1	few	CATSSGGSVYNEQFF	TGTGCCACCAGCAGCGGCGGCAGCGTTTACAATGAGCAGTTCTTC
TRBD2	TRBV6-6	TRBJ2-7	.	CASSYGLAGEVQYF	TGTGCCAGCAGTTATGGACTAGCGGGAGAGGTGCAGTACTTC
.	TRBV28	TRBJ2-7	.	CASSIRAYEQYF	TGTGCCAGTTCAATCAGGGCCTACGAGCAGTACTTC
TRBD1	TRBV29-1	TRBJ2-7	.	CSVASRDSYEQYF	TGCAGCGTTGCATCCCGGGACAGCTACGAGCAGTACTTC
.	TRBV7-9	TRBJ1-3	.	CASSLGGGKMSSGNTIYF	TGTGCCAGCAGCTTAGGCGGGGGAAAGATGAGCTCTGGAAACACCATATATTTT
.	TRBV7-2	TRBJ1-1	few	CASSLEPNTEAFF	TGTGCCAGCAGCTTAGAGCCGAACACTGAAGCTTTCTTT
.	TRBV7-9	TRBJ1-2	.	CASSPRTLVTRLGYTF	TGTGCCAGCAGCCCGCGGACTTTGGTCACCCGTCTTGGCTACACCTTC
.	TRBV29-1	TRBJ1-2	few	CSATQGGPVTADGYTF	TGCAGCGCCACACAGGGAGGGCCAGTGACTGCAGATGGCTACACCTTC
TRBD1	TRBV2	TRBJ2-3	.	CASRQGRNTDTQYF	TGTGCCAGCCGACAGGGCCGCAACACAGATACGCAGTATTTT
.	TRBV28	TRBJ2-7	.	CASSLSGRGNEQYF	TGTGCCAGCAGTTTATCCGGACGGGGGAACGAGCAGTACTTC
TRBD2	TRBV5-4	TRBJ2-5	few	CASSSGLAGGDFGETQYF	TGTGCCAGCAGTTCCGGACTAGCGGGGGGGGACTTTGGGGAGACCCAGTACTTC
.	TRBV6-6	TRBJ2-7	.	CASSWDTWSSYEQYF	TGTGCCAGCAGTTGGGACACTTGGAGCTCCTACGAGCAGTACTTC
TRBD2	TRBV28	TRBJ2-3	.	CASSRGTSGYTDTQYF	TGTGCCAGCAGCCGCGGGACTAGCGGCTACACAGATACGCAGTATTTT
.	TRBV9	TRBJ2-2	.	CASSGTGRTGELFF	TGTGCCAGCAGCGGGACTGGAAGGACCGGGGAGCTGTTTTTT
TRBD2	TRBV25-1	TRBJ2-1	.	CASSQRWTRNDEQFF	TGTGCCAGCAGTCAACGATGGACTAGAAACGATGAGCAGTTCTTC
.	TRBV28	TRBJ1-5	.	CASSFLQGIRGNQPQHF	TGTGCCAGCAGTTTCCTTCAGGGGATCAGGGGCAATCAGCCCCAGCATTTT
.	TRBV5-1	TRBJ1-2	.	CASSSNSGVKSYGYTF	TGCGCCAGCAGCTCTAATAGTGGAGTCAAGTCCTATGGCTACACCTTC
TRBD1	TRBV9	TRBJ1-5	.	CASGGTGGQPQHF	TGTGCCAGCGGTGGGACAGGGGGTCAGCCCCAGCATTTT
TRBD2	TRBV2	TRBJ2-1	.	CASMALAGLNEQFF	TGTGCCAGCATGGCACTAGCGGGACTCAATGAGCAGTTCTTC
.	TRBV2	TRBJ1-1	.	CASSERDQGSGTEAFF	TGTGCCAGCAGTGAACGGGATCAGGGAAGCGGGACTGAAGCTTTCTTT
.	TRBV7-9	TRBJ2-3	few	CASSPWGGATDTQYF	TGTGCCAGCAGCCCTTGGGGTGGGGCCACAGATACGCAGTATTTT
.	TRBV4-3	TRBJ2-1	.	CASSHTSSSYNEQFF	TGCGCCAGCAGCCACACTAGTAGCTCCTACAATGAGCAGTTCTTC
.	TRBV19	TRBJ1-2	.	CASSIGGNYGYTF	TGTGCCAGTAGTATCGGCGGAAACTATGGCTACACCTTC